This record looks at one T cell receptor beta chain sequence and its context. The CDR3 runs 15 residues. V lost 3 bases, J lost 11 bases, and 10 bases stayed unmatched. Germline V CDR1 and CDR2: KGHSH, LQKENI. Repertoires were generated with immunoSEQ multiplex PCR, while TCRdb's copy carries only in-frame clones and drops some. The repertoire includes 32,000 or so clones, about nine tenths of them detected once, and 1.5% to 2.5% sits in the top ten. The sample originates from a study of blood T cell repertoires in COVID-19. Across the study: COVID-19 samples, acute and convalescent, were from the United States, Italy and Spain. Sources were T cells, B-cell-depleted T cells, or PBMCs; the material itself was cDNA or gDNA.

Material for sequencing was peripheral blood. The clonotype originates from a man in his fifties or sixties with active or convalescent COVID-19. This chain connects TRBV18 to TRBJ2-3; 11 bases map to TRBD2. The CDR3: CASSPLALAGEEQYF. The CDR3 DNA reads TGTGCCAGCTCACCGTTAGCACTAGCGGGGGAGGAGCAGTATTTT.